This TCR beta chain was sequenced during a study of early stage breast cancer tumors (dated by TCRdb to the late 2010s). Study-wide context: Of the roughly 16 invasive breast tumors, approximately 11 were found to be estrogen receptor-positive, progesterone receptor-positive and HER2-negative. Most of the 12 ER+/PR+/HER2- tumors were invasive ductal carcinomas, while the other four were invasive lobular carcinomas. On average, each sample had approximately 9.2-fold read coverage. A total of 2 million to 3 million templates, representing roughly 1,100,000 unique clonotypes, were detected across all samples.

Each sample was amplified in two independent genomic DNA replicates, using approximately 0.5 ug for blood and about 1.6 ug for tumor or normal breast. TCRB sequencing of genomic DNA was carried out with the ImmunoSeq Intro kit according to the manufacturer's instructions. Multiplex PCR was run for around 28 cycles using proprietary primers and spike-in control sequences for absolute quantification. Single-end 150-bp reads were used to sequence an 87-bp fragment covering the CDR3 and the flanking V and J genes. Seven samples, with two replicates for each sample, were multiplexed per lane of an Illumina MiSeq using version 3.0 chemistry. The authors processed their data as follows. Raw data were processed by the vendor's proprietary pipeline, with both replicates merged into one result per sample. Productive rearrangements sharing the V-gene family, CDR3 amino acid sequence and J-gene segment were defined as clonotypes. Clonality was calculated as 1 minus the normalized Shannon entropy (Pielou evenness) of TCRB abundances. To estimate T cell density, the total number of templates was divided by the number of input cells, which was inferred from the amount of DNA input. Recon, run with its default parameters, was used to estimate overall repertoire diversity and clonality. Clonotypes with over 0.1% abundance in tumor and at least 32-fold higher abundance in tumor than in normal breast were defined as tumor-enriched. Held by TCRdb, this immuneACCESS table contains in-frame sequences only and omits some clones. Under half of the omission traces to an unresolved V gene where checked; the cause of the rest is unknown. The V and J calls and clone size were taken over from that table, and D and trimming were inferred from the DNA. In this sample the table shows roughly 49,000 clones, roughly 78% of which occur a single time. 3% to 3.5% of the sample is taken by the ten largest.

Results and caveats for the whole study, not just this receptor: Repertoires from blood and normal breast were more alike than repertoires from blood and tumor, and in about 90% of the 16 patients, comparing each tissue with blood separated tumor from normal. Enriched TCRB sequences shared across patients were found to be mostly commonly generated sequences that were unlikely to play an important role in the tumor microenvironment. Because the cohort was small, analysis by tumor subtype was not possible. Compared with adjacent normal breast tissue, tumors had approximately 2.7-fold higher T cell density and higher clonality. Chain pairing and functional markers such as CD4, CD8 and FOXP3 were missed by bulk genomic DNA sequencing of unsorted cells.

In the case of this clone: Its antigen is not yet known. Qualities for individual bases were not recorded, and no much larger clone is one base off.

The study profiled bulk TCR beta-chain repertoires in matched peripheral blood, tumor and adjacent normal breast tissue taken from fewer than 20 patients with early-stage breast cancer. Before surgery, whole blood (roughly 5-10 mL) was collected into EDTA tubes and processed within 2 hours. Ficoll-Paque centrifugation in SepMate-50 tubes was used to isolate peripheral blood mononuclear cells. PBMCs were cryopreserved in around 90% FBS with about 10% DMSO in aliquots of roughly 2 to 4.5 million cells and stored in liquid nitrogen. The Qiagen AllPrep DNA/RNA Mini kit was used for genomic DNA extraction. V has 4 bases trimmed and J has 1 base trimmed; junction bases matching no gene number 5. The CDR3 has 16 amino acids, counting the end cysteine and phenylalanine. Only the CDR3 part of the read is kept: 48 bases, read in frame from the first base. The germline V gene provides CDR1 SGHTA and CDR2 FQGNSA.

The TCR sequence derives from a person in their 40s with breast cancer. Material for sequencing was blood. The chain is encoded by TRBV7-2 joined to TRBJ2-5, and 11 junctional nucleotides match TRBD2. This receptor carries the CDR3 CASSSASGGFQETQYF. The DNA sequence reads TGTGCCAGCAGCTCAGCTAGCGGGGGGTTCCAAGAGACCCAGTACTTC.